Reported below is one TCR beta chain. Its antigen has not been determined. The sample holds no much larger clone one base away, and base qualities are not on file. Donors were healthy HIV-negative adults with no recently reported acute infections or vaccinations. Every donor was a Caucasian adult residing in Nashville, Tennessee, USA. CD4+ T cells were enriched through magnetic negative selection, after which naive cells were positively selected on CD45RA and the remaining negative fraction served as the memory subset. Blood was obtained by leukapheresis, after which PBMCs were separated by Ficoll-Histopaque density gradient centrifugation and cryopreserved in liquid nitrogen vapor phase. Analytical flow cytometry was used to check the purity and quantity of each magnetically sorted T cell population. From each sorted fraction, genomic DNA was isolated and quantified by UV absorbance on a Nanodrop 2000c.

These data belong to a study of shared clonotypes between healthy human individuals (TCRdb year 2020). A note on the overall study: The cohort comprised two women and a few men aged 18 to 49 years. Per donor, three plates each were used for CD4 naive and CD4 memory, two for CD8 naive, and one for CD8 memory. The study deeply sequenced blood TCR repertoires of about 5 healthy adults to estimate repertoire size and the extent of clonotype sharing between individuals. To increase sequencing depth and limit assay-specific biases, TCR repertoire library preparation and sequencing were carried out by different laboratories using diverse techniques. Per donor, leukapheresis produced somewhere between about 0.94 and 9.5 billion PBMCs. Here is what the overall study found, with its caveats: Compared with non-shared clonotypes, the clonotypes found in all four sorted-subset donors had higher generation probabilities. Estimated clonotype richness was generally larger for naive than for memory subsets. Even with the large sequencing depth, rarefaction of the sorted-subset datasets indicated that sequencing was incomplete. Pairwise subsampling indicated that sequencing depth was expected to affect the degree of clonotype sharing among donors. Sharing across a few donors was observed for about 5% of naive CD4, about 3.2% of naive CD8, 2% to 2.5% of memory CD4, and over 0.3% of memory CD8 clonotypes. Because the study included only a small number of donors, the genetic and exposure-history diversity represented was limited. Sampling was restricted to blood, and TCR repertoires in tissue are likely to differ from TCR repertoires in blood.

V is pared back by 4 bases and J by 0 bases, with 13 bases lying between the germline termini. As encoded in the germline V gene, CDR1 is MNHNS while CDR2 is SASEGT. The CDR3 runs 17 amino acids, cysteine and phenylalanine included. The kept DNA is CDR3 alone, 51 bases in frame from the first base. TCR CDR3 regions were amplified from genomic DNA by multiplex PCR using the deep immunoSEQ assay. Extracted genomic DNA from each cell subset was distributed evenly across all wells of several immunoSEQ 96-well plates, and each plate was treated as a replicate. For sorted subsets, roughly 0.2 ug genomic DNA, equal to 30,000 to 35,000 T cell genomes, was loaded into each replicate PCR. Purified libraries were measured with a Qubit 3.0 fluorometer, size-checked on a Bioanalyzer 2100, and measured again with the KAPA Library Quantification kit. A separate single-read 150-cycle Illumina NextSeq 550 flow cell was used to sequence each immunoSEQ 96-well plate. In the paper's pipeline: Because the immunoSEQ output held only junctional sequences and lacked quality scores, the filtering could not match the filtering applied to full-length reads. Sequences were annotated with PyIR, a Python wrapper for IgBLAST v1.9, using IMGT germline references to assign V/J genes and CDR3. Any read was removed if the V/J assignment was weak (E-value above 1e-6), the CDR3 was missing, or the read contained stop codons, out-of-frame junctions, or ambiguous translated residues. V3J clonotypes were defined as sequences sharing an identical inferred V gene, J gene, and CDR3 amino acid sequence. The percentage overlap between two repertoires was calculated by dividing the number of shared unique clonotypes by the size of the smaller repertoire. RTK rarefaction, the Chao1 estimator, and Recon v2.1 estimates of unobserved clonotypes were used to assess repertoire richness. Generation probabilities for all TCRbeta clonotypes obtained by the gDNA method from a few donors were computed using OLGA. Here the immuneACCESS table is served through TCRdb, limited to in-frame sequences with V and J called. Missing clones are a known gap in these copies; in checked studies unresolved V genes cover under half, and the rest lacks a known reason. V and J calls and clone size come straight from that table; D and trimming were deduced from the DNA. Within this sample are about 1.5 million clones, with more than 95% of them counted one time only. The ten largest clonotypes hold roughly 1.1% of the sample.

The chain is assembled from TRBV6-1 and TRBJ1-6; too little of a D gene remains to name it. The clonotype comes from a man aged 30-40 years in good health. The sequenced material came from naive CD4+ T cells sorted from blood. According to the study, the label for this sample's cell subset or site signals: CD45RA+ positively selected. The DNA sequence follows: TGTGCCAGCAGTGGCCCCGACGGTAGCTCCTATAATTCACCCCTCCACTTT. Its protein reads: CASSGPDGSSYNSPLHF.